The clone carrying this TCR beta chain has just a few counts. Its antigen is not known. The data stem from a study of response to subunit inactivated influenza vaccine. Study-level points and caveats: Authors suggested each seasonal flu vaccination may recruit only limited numbers of new T cells.

Using its own MiXCR run on the RT-PCR reads, TCRdb lists one record per CDR3 protein. The table lists a few hundred thousand distinct CDR3 sequences, 12% to 15% of them singletons, with more than 9.5% in the top ten. The origin of this receptor is a man aged 50 to 59 who received an inactivated influenza vaccine. The source was PBMCs from blood, collected about 12 days after vaccination.

CDR3 sequence reads: CASRRTSGSTGELFF. In nucleotides, the CDR3 is TGTGCCAGCAGAAGGACTAGCGGGAGTACCGGGGAGCTGTTTTTT. The chain uses TRBV6-1 and TRBJ2-2, with 13 nucleotides matching TRBD2. Trimming took 6 bases from V and 5 from J; bases not matched to a gene: 3. CDR1 MNHNS and CDR2 SASEGT come from the germline V gene. The CDR3 extends over 15 amino acids.